The rows below give T cell receptor beta chains drawn from one sample of a study of T cell changes during pregnancy in multiple sclerosis. Profiling relied on immunoSEQ multiplex PCR, and the TCRdb table lists in-frame clones only, not all of them. The sample includes some 28,000 clones, 85% to 95% seen only once; the top ten take roughly 6.2%. This sample comprised CD8+ T cells from peripheral blood mononuclear cells, obtained before pregnancy. These receptors were taken from a female donor with multiple sclerosis, enrolled in a pregnancy study. The CDR3 runs from the conserved cysteine through the conserved F or W. Each record gives: clone size, J gene, V gene, D gene, CDR3 DNA, CDR3 protein. D genes are given only for firm matches. Expanded clones get a size class; other rows say once, few or many, or leave the size out.

clone size: .
J gene: TRBJ1-1
V gene: TRBV29-1
D gene: .
CDR3 DNA: TGCAGCGTCATAGGCAAAGGGAGCACTGAAGCTTTCTTT
CDR3 protein: CSVIGKGSTEAFF

clone size: .
J gene: TRBJ2-3
V gene: TRBV29-1
D gene: TRBD2
CDR3 DNA: TGCAGCGTTGAACTAGCGGAGGTCCATTTAAGCCCTAGCACAGATACGCAGTATTTT
CDR3 protein: CSVELAEVHLSPSTDTQYF

clone size: .
J gene: TRBJ2-7
V gene: TRBV7-9
D gene: .
CDR3 DNA: TGTGCCAGCAGCTTAATGAGCTCCTACGAGCAGTACTTC
CDR3 protein: CASSLMSSYEQYF

clone size: .
J gene: TRBJ1-3
V gene: TRBV7-3
D gene: .
CDR3 DNA: TGTGCCAGCAGCTCATCGGGAGGAAACACCATATATTTT
CDR3 protein: CASSSSGGNTIYF

clone size: once
J gene: TRBJ2-2
V gene: TRBV28
D gene: TRBD1
CDR3 DNA: TGTGCCAGCACCCTGACAGGGACCGGGGAGCTGTTTTTT
CDR3 protein: CASTLTGTGELFF

clone size: .
J gene: TRBJ2-5
V gene: TRBV2
D gene: .
CDR3 DNA: TGTGCCAGCAGTGAGGGCAGAGTCAGAAGCGAGACCCAGTACTTC
CDR3 protein: CASSEGRVRSETQYF

clone size: .
J gene: TRBJ2-3
V gene: TRBV5-4
D gene: .
CDR3 DNA: TGTGCCAGCAGCTTGAATAGCGTCACAGATACGCAGTATTTT
CDR3 protein: CASSLNSVTDTQYF

clone size: .
J gene: TRBJ2-2
V gene: TRBV7-6
D gene: .
CDR3 DNA: TGTGCCAGCAGCGCCCGACAGGCGAACACCGGGGAGCTGTTTTTT
CDR3 protein: CASSARQANTGELFF

clone size: .
J gene: TRBJ2-3
V gene: TRBV7-7
D gene: .
CDR3 DNA: TGTGCTAGCAGCACCACTAGCACAGATACGCAGTATTTT
CDR3 protein: CASSTTSTDTQYF

clone size: .
J gene: TRBJ2-5
V gene: TRBV14
D gene: TRBD1
CDR3 DNA: TGTGCCAGCAGCCAAGCAGGGACAGGGTGGCAAGAGACCCAGTACTTC
CDR3 protein: CASSQAGTGWQETQYF

clone size: .
J gene: TRBJ2-1
V gene: TRBV11-3
D gene: TRBD2
CDR3 DNA: TGTGCCAGCAGCCTGACTAGCGAGGGCCCCAATGAGCAGTTCTTC
CDR3 protein: CASSLTSEGPNEQFF

clone size: .
J gene: TRBJ2-1
V gene: TRBV28
D gene: TRBD2
CDR3 DNA: TGTGCCAGCAGAGCTAGCGGGAGTCATGAGCAGTTCTTC
CDR3 protein: CASRASGSHEQFF

clone size: .
J gene: TRBJ2-5
V gene: TRBV25-1
D gene: TRBD1
CDR3 DNA: TGTGCCAGCAGTGATCATTTCTGGGGTACAGGGGGAAAGACCCAGTACTTC
CDR3 protein: CASSDHFWGTGGKTQYF

clone size: .
J gene: TRBJ2-1
V gene: TRBV10-3
D gene: .
CDR3 DNA: TGTGCCATCAGTGAGTCGGGCCTGTTCGATGAGCAGTTCTTC
CDR3 protein: CAISESGLFDEQFF

clone size: once
J gene: TRBJ2-7
V gene: TRBV4-2
D gene: TRBD1
CDR3 DNA: TGTGCCAGCAGCCAAGGCACAGGGGGCGTATACGAGCAGTACTTC
CDR3 protein: CASSQGTGGVYEQYF

clone size: .
J gene: TRBJ1-2
V gene: TRBV2
D gene: .
CDR3 DNA: TGTGCCAGTATTATCACAAAAAACTATGGCTACACCTTC
CDR3 protein: CASIITKNYGYTF

clone size: .
J gene: TRBJ2-7
V gene: TRBV6-6
D gene: TRBD2
CDR3 DNA: TGTGCCAGCTGGGGGCGGGAGGGTTCCTACGAGCAGTACTTC
CDR3 protein: CASWGREGSYEQYF

clone size: .
J gene: TRBJ2-7
V gene: TRBV7-9
D gene: .
CDR3 DNA: TGTGCCAGCAGCCCAACCCAGGGCATGTCCTACGAGCAGTACTTC
CDR3 protein: CASSPTQGMSYEQYF

clone size: .
J gene: TRBJ2-7
V gene: TRBV4-2
D gene: .
CDR3 DNA: TGTGCCAGCAGCCCGACTAGTACCTACGAGCAGTACTTC
CDR3 protein: CASSPTSTYEQYF

clone size: .
J gene: TRBJ2-2
V gene: TRBV5-5
D gene: TRBD2
CDR3 DNA: TGTGCCAGCAGCCAGGGACTAGCTCCCACCGGGGAGCTGTTTTTT
CDR3 protein: CASSQGLAPTGELFF

clone size: medium-sized
J gene: TRBJ2-1
V gene: TRBV6-4
D gene: TRBD2
CDR3 DNA: TGTGCCAGCAGTGACAGGGAGGGTGAGCAGTTCTTC
CDR3 protein: CASSDREGEQFF

clone size: .
J gene: TRBJ1-3
V gene: TRBV28
D gene: .
CDR3 DNA: TGTGCCAGCAGTTTAAAGACAGACGGTGGAAACACCATATATTTT
CDR3 protein: CASSLKTDGGNTIYF

clone size: .
J gene: TRBJ2-5
V gene: TRBV28
D gene: .
CDR3 DNA: TGTGCCAGCAGTTTATGTCTAGTAGGTGAGACCCAGTACTTC
CDR3 protein: CASSLCLVGETQYF

clone size: .
J gene: TRBJ1-5
V gene: TRBV21-1
D gene: .
CDR3 DNA: TGTGCCAGCAGCAAATGTGGGTGTCAGGGGGCACGGCAGCCCCAGCATTTT
CDR3 protein: CASSKCGCQGARQPQHF

clone size: .
J gene: TRBJ2-1
V gene: TRBV6-6
D gene: TRBD2
CDR3 DNA: TGTGCCAGCAGTTACCTAGCGGCCAATGAGCAGTTCTTC
CDR3 protein: CASSYLAANEQFF

clone size: .
J gene: TRBJ2-7
V gene: TRBV29-1
D gene: TRBD2
CDR3 DNA: TGCAGCGTTGAATTAGGGACTAGCGGGAGAGGTTACGAGCAGTACTTC
CDR3 protein: CSVELGTSGRGYEQYF

clone size: .
J gene: TRBJ2-7
V gene: TRBV5-6
D gene: .
CDR3 DNA: TGTGCCAGCAGCTTGGCCTGGCGGGGAGAAGGTTTATACGAGCAGTACTTC
CDR3 protein: CASSLAWRGEGLYEQYF

clone size: .
J gene: TRBJ2-3
V gene: TRBV6-1
D gene: TRBD2
CDR3 DNA: TGTGCCAGCAGTGAATTAGCGGGAGGCGCAGATACGCAGTATTTT
CDR3 protein: CASSELAGGADTQYF

clone size: once
J gene: TRBJ2-2
V gene: TRBV7-3
D gene: TRBD2
CDR3 DNA: TGTGCCAGCAGCTCCTCGACTAGCGGGAGACACACCGGGGAGCTGTTTTTT
CDR3 protein: CASSSSTSGRHTGELFF

clone size: .
J gene: TRBJ2-1
V gene: TRBV5-6
D gene: TRBD1
CDR3 DNA: TGTGCCAGCAGCCGGCGACAGGGGGGTTACAATGAGCAGTTCTTC
CDR3 protein: CASSRRQGGYNEQFF

clone size: .
J gene: TRBJ2-5
V gene: TRBV2
D gene: TRBD2
CDR3 DNA: TGTGCCAGCAGGGGACTAGCGGGAATCCAAGAGACCCAGTACTTC
CDR3 protein: CASRGLAGIQETQYF

clone size: .
J gene: TRBJ2-4
V gene: TRBV2
D gene: TRBD1
CDR3 DNA: TGTGCCAGCGGGGACAGGGCGGGGATCTTC
CDR3 protein: CASGDRAGIF

clone size: .
J gene: TRBJ2-2
V gene: TRBV19
D gene: TRBD2
CDR3 DNA: TGTGCCAGTCACACGGCGACTAGCGGATACACCGGGGAGCTGTTTTTT
CDR3 protein: CASHTATSGYTGELFF

clone size: .
J gene: TRBJ1-5
V gene: TRBV27
D gene: .
CDR3 DNA: TGTGCCAGCAGTTTATCTGGGAGTTATCAGCCCCAGCATTTT
CDR3 protein: CASSLSGSYQPQHF

clone size: .
J gene: TRBJ2-5
V gene: TRBV5-1
D gene: .
CDR3 DNA: TGCGCCAGCAGCCCACTTAACCAAGAGACCCAGTACTTC
CDR3 protein: CASSPLNQETQYF

clone size: .
J gene: TRBJ2-3
V gene: TRBV5-1
D gene: TRBD2
CDR3 DNA: TGCGCCAGCAGCTCCATTGGACTAGCGGGGCGCACAGATACGCAGTATTTT
CDR3 protein: CASSSIGLAGRTDTQYF

clone size: medium-sized
J gene: TRBJ1-1
V gene: TRBV4-2
D gene: .
CDR3 DNA: TGTGCCAGCAGCCAAGTGTCCGCGGAGAACACTGAAGCTTTCTTT
CDR3 protein: CASSQVSAENTEAFF

clone size: .
J gene: TRBJ2-1
V gene: TRBV27
D gene: TRBD2
CDR3 DNA: TGTGCCAGCAGTTCCTTACAGCGGGAGAAAGAGTTCTTC
CDR3 protein: CASSSLQREKEFF

clone size: .
J gene: TRBJ1-1
V gene: TRBV5-5
D gene: .
CDR3 DNA: TGTGCCAGCAGCTTGGCCGGAGGGGAAGCTTTCTTT
CDR3 protein: CASSLAGGEAFF

clone size: .
J gene: TRBJ2-1
V gene: TRBV6-4
D gene: .
CDR3 DNA: TGTGCCAGCAGTGAAGGGACAAGGGATACAAATGAGCAGTTCTTC
CDR3 protein: CASSEGTRDTNEQFF

clone size: .
J gene: TRBJ2-7
V gene: TRBV9
D gene: TRBD2
CDR3 DNA: TGTGCCAGCAGCCTCAGCGGGCTAGCGGACGAGCAGTACTTC
CDR3 protein: CASSLSGLADEQYF

clone size: .
J gene: TRBJ2-1
V gene: TRBV7-9
D gene: .
CDR3 DNA: TGTGCCAGCAGCTTACTCCGAGAGGATGAGCAGTTCTTC
CDR3 protein: CASSLLREDEQFF

clone size: .
J gene: TRBJ1-5
V gene: TRBV7-9
D gene: .
CDR3 DNA: TGTGCCAGCAGCTTAGTAGTGGGGGCTGGCAATCAGCCCCAGCATTTT
CDR3 protein: CASSLVVGAGNQPQHF

clone size: .
J gene: TRBJ2-1
V gene: TRBV27
D gene: TRBD1
CDR3 DNA: TGTGCCAGCAGTCCCAGGGACAGGGGTAGGGGCAATGAGCAGTTCTTC
CDR3 protein: CASSPRDRGRGNEQFF

clone size: .
J gene: TRBJ2-1
V gene: TRBV6-4
D gene: TRBD2
CDR3 DNA: TGTGCCAGCAGTCCACTAGCGGGAGGGACCAATGAGCAGTTCTTC
CDR3 protein: CASSPLAGGTNEQFF

clone size: .
J gene: TRBJ2-3
V gene: TRBV4-3
D gene: TRBD2
CDR3 DNA: TGCGCCAGCAGCCAAGATTTAGGCGGGAGCGCAGATACGCAGTATTTT
CDR3 protein: CASSQDLGGSADTQYF

clone size: few
J gene: TRBJ2-6
V gene: TRBV23-1
D gene: TRBD1
CDR3 DNA: TGCGCCAGCATTAAAGGGGGCGCTGGGGCCAACGTCCTGACTTTC
CDR3 protein: CASIKGGAGANVLTF

clone size: .
J gene: TRBJ2-2
V gene: TRBV9
D gene: .
CDR3 DNA: TGTGCCAGCAGCGATTGGACAGACACCGGGGAGCTGTTTTTT
CDR3 protein: CASSDWTDTGELFF

clone size: .
J gene: TRBJ2-5
V gene: TRBV5-6
D gene: TRBD2
CDR3 DNA: TGTGCCAGCAGCTCCCTAGCGGGAGGGGAGACCCAGTACTTC
CDR3 protein: CASSSLAGGETQYF

clone size: .
J gene: TRBJ1-2
V gene: TRBV28
D gene: .
CDR3 DNA: TGTGCCAGCAGTTTGCGGCACCCGTACGGCTACACCTTC
CDR3 protein: CASSLRHPYGYTF

clone size: .
J gene: TRBJ2-7
V gene: TRBV6-1
D gene: TRBD1
CDR3 DNA: TGTGCCAGCAGTGAAGAAGGGACAGGAGCATCCGAGCAGTACTTC
CDR3 protein: CASSEEGTGASEQYF

clone size: .
J gene: TRBJ2-7
V gene: TRBV2
D gene: TRBD1
CDR3 DNA: TGTGCCAGCAGTCGTACAGGGGTTTACGAGCAGTACTTC
CDR3 protein: CASSRTGVYEQYF

clone size: .
J gene: TRBJ2-2
V gene: TRBV9
D gene: TRBD1
CDR3 DNA: TGTGCCAGCAGCGTAGAGGGGACAGGGCGGATTGGCGGGGAGCTGTTTTTT
CDR3 protein: CASSVEGTGRIGGELFF

clone size: few
J gene: TRBJ1-5
V gene: TRBV7-5
D gene: .
CDR3 DNA: TGTGCCAGAAGCGAATCAACAAAAGGAGGGGCCAGCAATCAGCCCCAGCATTTT
CDR3 protein: CARSESTKGGASNQPQHF

clone size: .
J gene: TRBJ2-5
V gene: TRBV7-9
D gene: TRBD2
CDR3 DNA: TGTGCCAGCAGCTACCCCGGGACTAGCGGGAGACCTGAAGAGACCCAGTACTTC
CDR3 protein: CASSYPGTSGRPEETQYF

clone size: .
J gene: TRBJ2-3
V gene: TRBV9
D gene: .
CDR3 DNA: TGTGCCAGCAGAGCCCTTGGAGGGGGGGACACAGATACGCAGTATTTT
CDR3 protein: CASRALGGGDTDTQYF